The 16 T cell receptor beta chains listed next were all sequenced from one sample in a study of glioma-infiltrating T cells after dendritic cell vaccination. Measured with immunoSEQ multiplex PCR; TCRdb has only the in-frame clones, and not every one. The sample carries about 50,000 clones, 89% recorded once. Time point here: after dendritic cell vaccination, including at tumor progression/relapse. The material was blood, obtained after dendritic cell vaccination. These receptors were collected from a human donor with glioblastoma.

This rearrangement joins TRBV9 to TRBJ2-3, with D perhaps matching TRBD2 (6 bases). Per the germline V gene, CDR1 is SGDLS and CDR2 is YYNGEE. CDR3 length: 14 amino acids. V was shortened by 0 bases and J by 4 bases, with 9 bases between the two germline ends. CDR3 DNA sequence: TGTGCCAGCAGCGTAGCTACTAGCTCAGATACGCAGTATTTT. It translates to CASSVATSSDTQYF.

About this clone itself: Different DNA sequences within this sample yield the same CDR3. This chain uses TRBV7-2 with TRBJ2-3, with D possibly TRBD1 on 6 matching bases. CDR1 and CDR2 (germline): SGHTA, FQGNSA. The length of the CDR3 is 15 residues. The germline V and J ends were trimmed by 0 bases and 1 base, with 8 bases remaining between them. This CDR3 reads CASSLAQGRTDTQYF. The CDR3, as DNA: TGTGCCAGCAGCTTAGCGCAGGGGCGCACAGATACGCAGTATTTT.

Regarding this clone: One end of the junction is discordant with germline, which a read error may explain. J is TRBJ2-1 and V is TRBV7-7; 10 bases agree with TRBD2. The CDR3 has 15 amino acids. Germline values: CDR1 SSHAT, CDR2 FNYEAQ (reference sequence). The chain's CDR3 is CASSLELAGVSEQFF. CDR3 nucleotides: TGTGCTAGCAGCTTAGAGCTAGCGGGAGTTAGTGAGCAGTTCTTC.

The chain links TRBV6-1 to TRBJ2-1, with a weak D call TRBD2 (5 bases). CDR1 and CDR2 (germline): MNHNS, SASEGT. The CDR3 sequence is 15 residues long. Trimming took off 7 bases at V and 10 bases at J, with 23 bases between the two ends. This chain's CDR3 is CASKLLGPRVGEQFF. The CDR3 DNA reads TGTGCCAGCAAGCTACTAGGTCCGCGCGTAGGGGAGCAGTTCTTC.

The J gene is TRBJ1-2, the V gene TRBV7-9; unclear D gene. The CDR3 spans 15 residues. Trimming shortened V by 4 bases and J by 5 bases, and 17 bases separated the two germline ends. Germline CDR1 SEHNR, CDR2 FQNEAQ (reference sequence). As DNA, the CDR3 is TGTGCCAGCAGCTCCGGGGAATCCTCGGCTTATGGCTACACCTTC. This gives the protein CASSSGESSAYGYTF.

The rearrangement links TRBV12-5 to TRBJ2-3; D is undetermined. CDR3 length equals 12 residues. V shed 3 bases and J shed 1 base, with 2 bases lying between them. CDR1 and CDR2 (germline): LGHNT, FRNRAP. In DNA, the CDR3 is TGTGCTAGTGGTTTCGGCACAGATACGCAGTATTTT. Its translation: CASGFGTDTQYF.

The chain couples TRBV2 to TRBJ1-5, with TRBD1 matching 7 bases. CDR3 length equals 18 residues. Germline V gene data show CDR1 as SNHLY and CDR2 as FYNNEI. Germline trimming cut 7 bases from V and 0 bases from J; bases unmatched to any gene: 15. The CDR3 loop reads CASNIHRDRPYSNQPQHF. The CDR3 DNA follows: TGTGCCAGCAACATTCACCGGGACAGACCTTATAGCAATCAGCCCCAGCATTTT.

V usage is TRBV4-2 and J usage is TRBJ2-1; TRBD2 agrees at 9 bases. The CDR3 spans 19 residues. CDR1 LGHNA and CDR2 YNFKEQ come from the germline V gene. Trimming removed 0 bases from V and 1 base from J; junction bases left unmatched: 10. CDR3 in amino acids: CASSQEVGGAGGSYNEQFF. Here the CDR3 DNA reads TGTGCCAGCAGCCAAGAGGTCGGGGGAGCGGGAGGATCCTACAATGAGCAGTTCTTC.

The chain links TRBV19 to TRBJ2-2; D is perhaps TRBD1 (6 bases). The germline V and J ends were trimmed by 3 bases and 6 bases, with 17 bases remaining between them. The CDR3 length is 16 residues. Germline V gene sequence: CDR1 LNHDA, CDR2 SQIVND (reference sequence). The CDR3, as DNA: TGTGCCAGTAGTATGAGGGGCAGGGGCCCTGCCGGGGAGCTGTTTTTT. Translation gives CASSMRGRGPAGELFF.

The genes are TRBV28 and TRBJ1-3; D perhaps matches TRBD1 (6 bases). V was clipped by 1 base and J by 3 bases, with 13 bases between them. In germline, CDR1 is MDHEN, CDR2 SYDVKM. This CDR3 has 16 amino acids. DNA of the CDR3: TGTGCCAGCAGTTTATTGGGGGCTAGTGGTGGAAACACCATATATTTT. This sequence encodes CASSLLGASGGNTIYF.

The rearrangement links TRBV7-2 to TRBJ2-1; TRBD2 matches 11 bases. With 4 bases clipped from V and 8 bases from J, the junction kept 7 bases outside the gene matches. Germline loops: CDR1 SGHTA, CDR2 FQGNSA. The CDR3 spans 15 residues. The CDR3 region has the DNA TGTGCCAGCAGCTCAGTCCCGGGACTAGCGGATGAGCAGTTCTTC. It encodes CASSSVPGLADEQFF.

CDR3 coding DNA: TGTGCCAGCAGTTTATATAGACAGGGTGGAGAGCAGTTCTTC. It codes for CASSLYRQGGEQFF. The rearrangement joins TRBV28 to TRBJ2-1; 7 nucleotides match TRBD1. The CDR3 is 14 residues long. V shed 1 base, J shed 10 bases, and the junction held 7 bases outside the gene matches. The germline CDR1 and CDR2 sequences are MDHEN and SYDVKM.

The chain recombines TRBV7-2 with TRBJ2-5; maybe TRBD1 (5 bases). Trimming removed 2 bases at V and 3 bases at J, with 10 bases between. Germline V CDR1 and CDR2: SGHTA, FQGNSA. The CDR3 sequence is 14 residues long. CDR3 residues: CASSLRAGKETQYF. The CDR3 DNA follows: TGTGCCAGCAGCTTACGGGCAGGGAAAGAGACCCAGTACTTC.

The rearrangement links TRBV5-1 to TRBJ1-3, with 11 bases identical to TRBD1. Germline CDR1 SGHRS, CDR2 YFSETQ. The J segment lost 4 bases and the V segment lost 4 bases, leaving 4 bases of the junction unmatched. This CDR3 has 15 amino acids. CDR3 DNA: TGCGCCAGCAGCGTGGACAGGGGGCAGGGAAACACCATATATTTT. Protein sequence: CASSVDRGQGNTIYF.

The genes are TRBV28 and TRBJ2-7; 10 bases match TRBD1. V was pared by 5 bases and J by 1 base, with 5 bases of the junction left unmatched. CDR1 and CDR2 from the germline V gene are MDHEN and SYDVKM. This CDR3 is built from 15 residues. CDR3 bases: TGTGCCAGCAGTCCCTTGGGACAGGGGTCCTACGAGCAGTACTTC. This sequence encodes CASSPLGQGSYEQYF.

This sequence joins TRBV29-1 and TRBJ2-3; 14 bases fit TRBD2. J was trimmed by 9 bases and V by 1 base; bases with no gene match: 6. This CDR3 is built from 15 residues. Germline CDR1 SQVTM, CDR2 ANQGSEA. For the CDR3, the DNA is TGCAGCGTTGAAGGGGGGACTAGCGGGAGTGCAACGCAGTATTTT. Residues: CSVEGGTSGSATQYF.